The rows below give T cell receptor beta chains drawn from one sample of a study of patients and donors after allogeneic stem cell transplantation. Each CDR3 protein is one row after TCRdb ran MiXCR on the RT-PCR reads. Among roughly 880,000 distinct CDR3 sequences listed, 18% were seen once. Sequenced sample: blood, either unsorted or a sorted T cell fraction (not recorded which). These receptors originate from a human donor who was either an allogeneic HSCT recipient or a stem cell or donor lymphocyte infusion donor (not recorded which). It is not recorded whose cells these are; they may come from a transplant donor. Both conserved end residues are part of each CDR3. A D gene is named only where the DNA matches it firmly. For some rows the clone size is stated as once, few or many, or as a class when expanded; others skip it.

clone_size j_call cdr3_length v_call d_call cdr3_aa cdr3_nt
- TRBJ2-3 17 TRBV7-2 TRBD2 CASSPSLLAGGTDTQYF TGTGCCAGCAGCCCCTCCCTCCTAGCGGGGGGCACAGATACGCAGTATTTT
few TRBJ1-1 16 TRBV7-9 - CASSSQRGSRNTEAFF TGTGCCAGCAGCTCACAGAGGGGTTCGAGGAACACTGAAGCTTTCTTT
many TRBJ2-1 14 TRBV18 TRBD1 CASSFGQGPNEQFF TGTGCCAGCTCATTCGGACAGGGTCCCAATGAGCAGTTCTTC
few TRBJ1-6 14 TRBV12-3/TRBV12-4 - CASSSLGDNSPLHF TGTGCCAGCAGCTCTCTGGGAGATAATTCACCCCTCCACTTT
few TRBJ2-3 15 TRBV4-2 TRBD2 CASSRTGGVTDTQYF TGTGCCAGCAGCCGAACCGGGGGGGTCACAGATACGCAGTATTTT
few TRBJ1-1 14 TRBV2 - CASSVGRGGAEAFF TGTGCCAGCAGTGTGGGCAGGGGAGGCGCTGAAGCTTTCTTT
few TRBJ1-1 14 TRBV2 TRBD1 CASARDREVGEAFF TGTGCCAGCGCCCGGGACAGGGAAGTAGGTGAAGCTTTCTTT
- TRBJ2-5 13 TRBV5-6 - CASSLRQAETQYF TGTGCCAGCAGCTTGCGGCAGGCAGAGACCCAGTACTTC
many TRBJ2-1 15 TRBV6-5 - CASSYFGSSYNEQFF TGTGCCAGCAGTTATTTCGGGAGCTCCTACAATGAGCAGTTCTTC
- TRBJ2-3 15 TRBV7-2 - CASSQRGASTDTQYF TGTGCCAGCAGCCAACGGGGGGCGAGCACAGATACGCAGTATTTT
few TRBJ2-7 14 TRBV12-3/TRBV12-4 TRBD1 CASSFGTGVVEQYF TGTGCCAGCAGTTTTGGGACAGGGGTGGTCGAGCAGTACTTC
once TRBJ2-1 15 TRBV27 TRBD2 CASSPQRESDNEQFF TGTGCCAGCAGTCCCCAGCGGGAGTCTGACAATGAGCAGTTCTTC
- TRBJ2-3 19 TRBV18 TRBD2 CASSLVKGGSGTSADTQYF TGTGCCAGCTCACTAGTTAAAGGAGGATCCGGGACTAGCGCAGATACGCAGTATTTT
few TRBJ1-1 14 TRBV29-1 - CSVESPKVNTEAFF TGCAGCGTTGAGTCTCCTAAGGTGAACACTGAAGCTTTCTTT
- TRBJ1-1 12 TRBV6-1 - CASMVGPTEAFF TGTGCCAGCATGGTCGGACCCACGGAAGCTTTCTTT
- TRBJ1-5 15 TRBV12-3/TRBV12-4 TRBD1 CASSPRTGGGQPQHF TGTGCCAGCAGTCCCCGGACAGGGGGCGGTCAGCCCCAGCATTTT
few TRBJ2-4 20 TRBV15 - CATSRDQKGDIVLAKNIQYF TGTGCCACCAGCAGAGACCAGAAGGGGGATATTGTACTAGCCAAAAACATTCAGTACTTC